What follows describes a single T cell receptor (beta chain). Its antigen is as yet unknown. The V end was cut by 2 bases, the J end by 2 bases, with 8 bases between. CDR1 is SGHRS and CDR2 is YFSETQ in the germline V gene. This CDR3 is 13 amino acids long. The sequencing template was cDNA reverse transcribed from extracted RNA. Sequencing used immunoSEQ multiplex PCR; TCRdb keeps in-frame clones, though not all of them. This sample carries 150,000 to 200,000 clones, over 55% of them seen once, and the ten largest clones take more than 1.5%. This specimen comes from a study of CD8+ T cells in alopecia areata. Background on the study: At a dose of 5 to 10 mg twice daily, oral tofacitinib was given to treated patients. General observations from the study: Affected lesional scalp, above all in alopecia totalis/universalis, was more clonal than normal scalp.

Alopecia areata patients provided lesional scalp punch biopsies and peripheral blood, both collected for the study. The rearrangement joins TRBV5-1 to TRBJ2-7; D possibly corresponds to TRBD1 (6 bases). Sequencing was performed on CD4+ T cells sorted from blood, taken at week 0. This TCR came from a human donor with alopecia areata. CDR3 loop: CASSLRDTYEQYF. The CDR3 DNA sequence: TGCGCCAGCAGCTTAAGGGACACCTACGAGCAGTACTTC.